This section outlines one TCR beta chain sequence together with its context. This entry belongs to a study of blood T cell repertoires in COVID-19. CDR3 length: 14 residues. Germline values: CDR1 SGDLS, CDR2 YYNGEE. Trimming removed 4 bases at V and 6 bases at J, with 15 bases between. The protocol was immunoSEQ multiplex PCR, while the TCRdb copy is restricted to in-frame clones and leaves out a portion. The table lists roughly 300,000 clones, about 90% of them singletons. Specimen: PBMCs or T cells enriched from blood (not recorded which). This chain uses TRBV9 with TRBJ2-3, with unresolved D. This clonotype was obtained from a woman in her 30s who had recovered from COVID-19. The CDR3 sequence: CASSPSDGFDTQYF. The CDR3 region has the DNA TGTGCCAGCAGCCCCAGTGACGGGTTCGATACGCAGTATTTT.